These 22 T cell receptor beta chains came from one sample sequenced in a study of blood T cell repertoires in COVID-19. Repertoires were generated with immunoSEQ multiplex PCR, while TCRdb's copy carries only in-frame clones and drops some. Among about 200,000 clones listed, approximately 91% were seen once. The sequenced sample was peripheral blood. The receptors stem from a man in his fifties with COVID-19, enrolled during active disease.

J is TRBJ1-1 and V is TRBV28; D not certain. V was clipped by 5 bases and J by 0 bases, with 13 bases between them. CDR1 is MDHEN, CDR2 SYDVKM, per germline. CDR3 length: 15 residues. Written as DNA, the CDR3 is TGTGCCAGCAGTATGCCCGGGATAATGAACACTGAAGCTTTCTTT. Its protein is CASSMPGIMNTEAFF.

The rearrangement joins TRBV7-9 to TRBJ2-7; D is unclear. Trimming removed 1 base at V and 3 bases at J, with 7 bases between. In germline, CDR1 is SEHNR, CDR2 FQNEAQ (reference sequence). The CDR3 extends over 13 amino acids. DNA for the CDR3: TGTGCCAGCAGCTTAGTGCCAGACTACGAGCAGTACTTC. Its translation: CASSLVPDYEQYF.

The chain couples TRBV27 to TRBJ2-7, with D tentatively TRBD2 (6 bases). Trimming took 5 bases from V and 3 from J, leaving 14 bases between them. The CDR3 runs 14 residues. Looked up from germline, CDR1 is MNHEY and CDR2 is SMNVEV (reference sequence). In DNA form, the CDR3 reads TGTGCCAGCAGTCGACCGGGACTTAGCTACGAGCAGTACTTC. Protein: CASSRPGLSYEQYF.

V usage is TRBV11-2 and J usage is TRBJ2-7; 7 bases match TRBD2. The length of the CDR3 is 16 residues. Germline-derived CDR1 and CDR2 are SGHAT and FQNNGV. J lost 3 bases, V lost 7 bases, and 15 bases had no gene match. The CDR3 DNA follows: TGTGCCAGCAACAGCGGGACCAACCTAGATTTCTACGAGCAGTACTTC. This translates into CASNSGTNLDFYEQYF.

The gene calls are TRBV6-7 and TRBJ2-7; 8 bases map to TRBD2. TRBV6-7 has ORF status, its function being uncertain. CDR3 length: 14 amino acids. Losses at the gene ends were 2 bases for V and 4 bases for J; bases not matched to a gene: 4. The CDR3 DNA reads as TGTGCCAGCAGTTACCCAGCTAGCGGGTACGAGCAGTACTTC. It is translated as CASSYPASGYEQYF.

The CDR3 nucleotides read TGTGCCAGCAGCGTCGCCGGGACAGGGGTGGAAGGCTACACCTTC. This encodes CASSVAGTGVEGYTF. The rearrangement links TRBV9 to TRBJ1-2; 10 nucleotides align to TRBD1. This CDR3 comprises 15 residues. CDR1 SGDLS and CDR2 YYNGEE come from the germline V gene. Trimming removed 2 bases from V and 8 bases from J; junction bases left unmatched: 9.

The rearrangement links TRBV5-1 to TRBJ2-3, with TRBD2 matching 13 bases. This CDR3 has 16 amino acids. Trimming cost V 3 bases and J 5 bases; bases outside gene matches: 6. Germline V gene data show CDR1 as SGHRS and CDR2 as YFSETQ. In nucleotides, the CDR3 is TGCGCCAGCAGCTCCCGGACTAGCGGGGGCGTAGATACGCAGTATTTT. Protein: CASSSRTSGGVDTQYF.

This chain joins TRBV5-1 and TRBJ2-3, with 7 bases that match TRBD1. Per germline, CDR1 SGHRS and CDR2 YFSETQ. V gave up 1 base and J gave up 0 bases; unmatched junction bases: 11. The CDR3 is 18 residues long. The CDR3 region is CASSLLLRGQTSTDTQYF. CDR3 coding DNA: TGCGCCAGCAGCTTGCTTCTCAGGGGACAGACTAGCACAGATACGCAGTATTTT.

The rearrangement uses TRBV20-1 and TRBJ1-1, with 8 nucleotides matching TRBD1. CDR1 and CDR2 from the germline V gene are DFQATT and SNEGSKA (reference sequence). The CDR3 has 15 amino acids. V was pared by 3 bases and J by 5 bases, with 11 bases of the junction left unmatched. The CDR3 here is CSASLAGGRRTEAFF. The CDR3 nucleotides read TGCAGTGCTAGTTTGGCAGGGGGCCGGCGGACTGAAGCTTTCTTT.

The chain joins TRBV7-9 to TRBJ1-2; a possible D gene is TRBD1 (5 bases). The CDR3 has 12 residues. Germline values: CDR1 SEHNR, CDR2 FQNEAQ (reference sequence). V was clipped by 1 base and J by 8 bases, with 8 bases between them. In DNA, the CDR3 is TGTGCCAGCAGCTTAGGGGGCGAAGGCTACACCTTC. This translates into CASSLGGEGYTF.

This clone was counted at least ten times. V and J are TRBV11-2 and TRBJ2-2; D is possibly TRBD1 (5 bases). CDR1 is SGHAT, CDR2 FQNNGV, per germline. V gave up 1 base and J gave up 4 bases, with 19 bases separating them. This CDR3 region has 18 residues. DNA for the CDR3: TGTGCCAGCAGCTTAGGCGCAGGGCCCACACTGGCCACCGGGGAGCTGTTTTTT. Encoded protein: CASSLGAGPTLATGELFF.

This clone was observed a handful of times. J is TRBJ1-2 and V is TRBV5-4; the match to TRBD1 covers 7 bases. V lost 4 bases and J lost 3; bases outside the gene matches: 9. CDR1 and CDR2 from the germline V gene are SGHNT and YYREEE (reference sequence). The CDR3 totals 15 residues. Here the CDR3 DNA reads TGTGCCAGCAGCAAAAAGGGAACAGGGGACTATGGCTACACCTTC. Protein: CASSKKGTGDYGYTF.

The chain uses TRBV4-1 and TRBJ2-1, with TRBD2 matching 12 bases. There are 16 residues in the CDR3. The V gene's germline CDR1 is MGHRA and CDR2 YSYEKL. The trim removed 4 bases at V and 7 bases at J, leaving 8 bases unmatched. The CDR3 protein is CASSPQLAGGLNEQFF. In nucleotides, the CDR3 is TGCGCCAGCAGCCCCCAGCTAGCGGGGGGGTTAAATGAGCAGTTCTTC.

The V gene is TRBV10-2, the J gene TRBJ1-5, with no clear D. CDR1 and CDR2 from the germline V gene are WSHSY and SAAADI. The CDR3 has 15 residues. V was shortened by 7 bases and J by 0 bases, with 13 bases between the two germline ends. The CDR3 region has the DNA TGCGCCAGCACCCGAGGAGGGATTAGCAATCAGCCCCAGCATTTT. This codes for CASTRGGISNQPQHF.

The chain is built from TRBV9 and TRBJ1-1, with unresolved D. Deletions cut 0 bases from V and 2 bases from J, with 8 bases between. The germline CDR1 and CDR2 sequences are SGDLS and YYNGEE. CDR3 length: 14 residues. The CDR3 bases are TGTGCCAGCAGCGTAGCCATAGTTAACACTGAAGCTTTCTTT. Residues: CASSVAIVNTEAFF.

The rearrangement uses TRBV18 and TRBJ2-7; no clear D gene. From germline, CDR1 is KGHSH and CDR2 LQKENI. CDR3 length: 15 amino acids. V was clipped by 1 base and J by 1 base, with 11 bases between them. CDR3 sequence: CASSPLSRSSYEQYF. Here the CDR3 DNA reads TGTGCCAGCTCACCACTCAGCAGGTCGTCCTACGAGCAGTACTTC. Supplemented by reference TRBV18 and TRBJ2-7, the full variable domain reads NAGVMQNPRHLVRRRGQEARLRCSPMKGHSHVYWYRQLPEEGLKFMVYLQKENIIDESGMPKERFSAEFPKEGPSILRIQQVVRGDSAAYFCASSPLSRSSYEQYFGPGTRLTVT.

The V and J genes are TRBV9 and TRBJ2-3, with 8 bases that match TRBD2. Germline CDR1 and CDR2: SGDLS and YYNGEE. The CDR3 has 15 amino acids. The ends lost 4 bases at V and 6 bases at J; junction bases unmatched: 10. CDR3 residues: CASSPSSGTWDTQYF. Written as DNA, the CDR3 is TGTGCCAGCAGCCCAAGTAGCGGGACCTGGGATACGCAGTATTTT.

This chain joins TRBV24-1 and TRBJ2-5, with 7 bases that match TRBD1. Germline V gene lookup returns CDR1 KGHDR and CDR2 SFDVKD. V shed 3 bases, J shed 2 bases, and the junction held 5 bases outside the gene matches. This CDR3 is 15 amino acids long. CDR3 nucleotides: TGTGCCACCAGTGATCCTCGGACAGGACAAGAGACCCAGTACTTC. It codes for CATSDPRTGQETQYF.

The chain uses TRBV5-1 and TRBJ2-7; 13 nucleotides agree with TRBD2. Trimming removed 4 bases from V and 4 bases from J; junction bases left unmatched: 5. Germline V gives CDR1 SGHRS, CDR2 YFSETQ. There are 15 residues in the CDR3. The CDR3 bases are TGCGCCAGCAGCCCTGGGACTAGCGGGGAGTACGAGCAGTACTTC. Amino acids: CASSPGTSGEYEQYF.

J is TRBJ1-2 and V is TRBV7-3; 8 bases match TRBD1. The germline CDR1 and CDR2 sequences are SGHTA and FQGTGA. This CDR3 spans 13 amino acids. V gave up 5 bases and J gave up 7 bases; unmatched junction bases: 6. CDR3 nucleotides: TGTGCCAGCAGCGCTGGACAGGGTCTTGGCTACACCTTC. It yields the protein CASSAGQGLGYTF. The full variable domain, with the rest looked up from reference TRBV7-3 and TRBJ1-2, is GAGVSQTPSNKVTEKGKYVELRCDPISGHTALYWYRQSLGQGPEFLIYFQGTGAADDSGLPNDRFFAVRPEGSVSTLKIQRTERGDSAVYLCASSAGQGLGYTFGSGTRLTVV.

DNA for the CDR3: TGTGCCAGCAAGGGAGGGCCTGGTGGCGGGGAGCTGTTTTTT. It specifies CASKGGPGGGELFF. The chain couples TRBV2 to TRBJ2-2; 7 bases fit TRBD2. This CDR3 has 14 amino acids. The germline V gene encodes CDR1 SNHLY and CDR2 FYNNEI. The ends lost 7 bases at V and 7 bases at J; junction bases unmatched: 9.

This clone was counted a single time. This chain connects TRBV15 to TRBJ2-5; 12 bases agree with TRBD2. Trimming removed 3 bases from V and 2 bases from J; junction bases left unmatched: 4. The CDR3 is 16 amino acids. Germline V gene sequence: CDR1 LNHNV, CDR2 YYDKDF (reference sequence). In DNA form, the CDR3 reads TGTGCCACCAGCAGGGGGACTAGCGGGCGTCAAGAGACCCAGTACTTC. It encodes CATSRGTSGRQETQYF.